This paragraph reports one T cell receptor (beta chain). The antigen it recognizes is unknown. The junction shows a germline mismatch at one end, possibly a read error. The sample originates from a study of blood T cell repertoires in COVID-19 (dated by TCRdb to about 2020). Background for the entire study: Samples from collaborators originated in the United States, Italy and Spain and spanned both the acute and convalescent phases of COVID-19. The repertoires were released in a freely available public database meant as a resource for research on the immune response to SARS-CoV-2. Samples were obtained from the ongoing ImmuneRACE study (first 160 participants) and from 1,254 subjects provided by 6 global collaborators. Sample metadata almost always included a de-identified subject ID, COVID-19 status, age in years and sex. The prospective study material was composed of cDNA or gDNA derived from T cells, B-cell-depleted T cells, or PBMCs. The dataset comprised deeply sampled blood TCRbeta repertoires from subjects exposed to, actively infected with, or recovered from COVID-19. Where HLA class I and class II types were available, the types were taken from metadata supplied by the sample provider, not from assay-based typing. The paper's findings and limits, for the study overall: The quantity of clinical and demographic metadata differed by source and by participant and was supplied without curation.

TCRbeta CDR3 regions were amplified from genomic DNA using the immunoSEQ Assay, a bias-controlled multiplex PCR. In the original analysis: The number of nucleated cells in each sample was estimated from the amplification of reference gene primers within the assay. To quantify the absolute abundance of each unique TCRbeta CDR3 rearrangement, sequence reads were collapsed and filtered. For each sample, productive Simpson clonality was calculated as the square root of Simpson's diversity index over productive rearrangements. TCRdb re-hosts the immuneACCESS table, in-frame sequences only. Its copies lack some clones; in the studies checked, an unresolved V gene accounts for under half of them, and the cause for the rest is not known. That table furnishes V, J and clone size, whereas the DNA furnished D and trimming. The sample contains about 200,000 clones, approximately 84% of them found a single time. Around 6.5% of the sample is taken by the ten largest.

Whole blood was collected in K2EDTA tubes by collaborating institutions according to the institutions' own protocols. For TCRbeta analysis, collaborator samples were shipped as frozen whole blood, as isolated PBMCs, or as DNA extracted from either sample type. The sequence derives from a man older than 75 with acute or convalescent COVID-19. Sequencing was performed on peripheral blood.

The DNA sequence follows: TGTGCCAGCAGCAAAGAGGGACAGGGTTACGAAAAACTGTTTTTT. Translated, it gives CASSKEGQGYEKLFF. The chain joins TRBV4-2 to TRBJ1-4; TRBD1 fits 9 bases in the junction. Reading from cysteine to phenylalanine, the CDR3 counts 15 amino acids. Only CDR3 DNA remains: 45 bases, in frame from the first base. CDR1 LGHNA and CDR2 YNFKEQ were looked up in the germline V gene.